This T cell receptor (beta chain) was identified during a study of identifying expanded T cells in peripheral blood. Study conclusions and caveats: Technical replicates showed around 1.1 changed clones; around two weeks approximately 16; four weeks 19. Across healthy donors, higher total template counts meant significantly greater roughly two-week count variance.

Deletions cut 2 bases from V and 2 bases from J, with 6 bases between. Germline V gene data show CDR1 as SGHAT and CDR2 as FQNNGV. This CDR3 is 13 amino acids long. The sample holds a few counts of this clone. Its antigen remains unidentified. The same CDR3 also results from other DNA sequences found in this sample. Collection occurred without any documented infections or immune events in donors. Method: immunoSEQ multiplex PCR; TCRdb's copy keeps in-frame clones and lacks some. This table holds under 95,000 clones, approximately 89% found once. The sequenced material came from blood. The origin of this receptor is a person aged 18-70 years in good health. This sequence joins TRBV11-2 and TRBJ1-1; D is uncertain. The CDR3 DNA sequence: TGTGCCAGCAGCTTAATGAGAAACACTGAAGCTTTCTTT. Amino acid sequence: CASSLMRNTEAFF. The full variable domain, its missing parts supplied by reference TRBV11-2 and TRBJ1-1, is EAGVAQSPRYKIIEKRQSVAFWCNPISGHATLYWYQQILGQGPKLLIQFQNNGVVDDSQLPKDRFSAERLKGVDSTLKIQPAKLEDSAVYLCASSLMRNTEAFFGQGTRLTVV.